This record covers a single T cell receptor (beta chain). This entry belongs to a study of blood T cell repertoires in COVID-19. About the research overall: COVID-19 samples from acute and convalescent phases originated in the United States, Italy and Spain. Sample material is recorded as cDNA or gDNA derived from T cells, B-cell-depleted T cells, or PBMCs.

Generated by immunoSEQ multiplex PCR, the TCRdb table keeps only in-frame clones and is missing some. The table shows 75,000 to 100,000 clones, with approximately 84% occurring only once. Material: peripheral blood. The TCR was taken from a woman of 80 years or more with acute or convalescent COVID-19.

The CDR3 DNA is TGCGCCAGCAGCTTAGGGACAGGAAGACAAGAGACCCAGTACTTC. As protein: CASSLGTGRQETQYF. The rearrangement uses TRBV5-1 and TRBJ2-5; 8 bases align to TRBD1. The CDR3 contains 15 residues. Germline values: CDR1 SGHRS, CDR2 YFSETQ. The V gene end was trimmed by 2 bases and the J gene end by 2 bases; junction bases not matched to a gene: 5. Drawing the rest from reference TRBV5-1 and TRBJ2-5, the complete variable domain is KAGVTQTPRYLIKTRGQQVTLSCSPISGHRSVSWYQQTPGQGLQFLFEYFSETQRNKGNFPGRFSGRQFSNSRSEMNVSTLELGDSALYLCASSLGTGRQETQYFGPGTRLLVL.